One sample yielded the 8 T cell receptor beta chains listed below, sequenced in a study of OX40 agonist ivuxolimab in advanced cancers. The assay was immunoSEQ multiplex PCR, and TCRdb's table has in-frame clones only and misses some. The sample shows about 81,000 clones, about 93% of them seen only once. The sequences come from CD4+ or CD8+ T cells sorted from blood, collected in a trial of the OX40 agonist ivuxolimab. The receptors come from an adult with an advanced solid tumor such as melanoma, head and neck, liver or kidney cancer.

This clone was counted a single time. The V gene is TRBV4-3, the J gene TRBJ1-1; D might be TRBD1 (5 bases). Deletions cut 0 bases from V and 4 bases from J, with 9 bases between. Germline V gene sequence: CDR1 LGHNA, CDR2 YSLEER. This CDR3 comprises 14 residues. The CDR3 DNA is TGCGCCAGCAGCCAAGACGGCGGGGGCACTGAAGCTTTCTTT. Translated: CASSQDGGGTEAFF.

The gene calls are TRBV9 and TRBJ2-7, with D perhaps TRBD2 (6 bases). The V gene lost 2 bases and the J gene lost 3 bases, with 15 bases spanning the gap. CDR3 length equals 15 residues. Germline assignment: CDR1 SGDLS and CDR2 YYNGEE. The CDR3 here is CASSVRDSGVYEQYF. CDR3 sequence (DNA): TGTGCCAGCAGCGTCCGGGACTCGGGCGTCTACGAGCAGTACTTC.

The chain links TRBV4-3 to TRBJ2-3; 14 nucleotides match TRBD2. The CDR3 sequence is 18 residues long. From germline, CDR1 is LGHNA and CDR2 YSLEER. V lost 0 bases, J lost 6 bases, and 8 bases stayed unmatched. CDR3 protein: CASSQDGGTSGSTDTQYF. In DNA form, the CDR3 reads TGCGCCAGCAGCCAAGATGGGGGGACTAGCGGGAGTACTGATACGCAGTATTTT.

The chain recombines TRBV27 with TRBJ2-7; no definite D call. CDR1 and CDR2 (germline): MNHEY, SMNVEV (reference sequence). Between the trimmed V and J ends, which lost 5 bases and 2 bases, there was a span of 10 bases. The CDR3 sequence is 13 residues long. This CDR3 is CASSPSTTYEQYF. In nucleotides, the CDR3 is TGTGCCAGCAGTCCCTCAACTACCTACGAGCAGTACTTC.

The J gene is TRBJ2-3, the V gene TRBV28, with 11 nucleotides matching TRBD2. Germline-derived CDR1 and CDR2 are MDHEN and SYDVKM. This CDR3 comprises 18 residues. V dropped 6 bases and J dropped 6; count of bases not matched to a gene: 17. For the CDR3, the DNA is TGTGCCAGCAGCTGGGCGACTAGCGGGGCCTTTAGCGGTGATACGCAGTATTTT. Its protein is CASSWATSGAFSGDTQYF.

This rearrangement joins TRBV19 to TRBJ2-3, with 7 bases fitting TRBD2. The V gene's germline CDR1 is LNHDA and CDR2 SQIVND (reference sequence). J gave up 2 bases and V 5 bases, and 19 bases lay outside the gene matches. The CDR3 has 19 residues. CDR3 sequence (DNA): TGTGCCAGTAGTCCACAACCCCGGCTAGCGGCAATGAACACAGATACGCAGTATTTT. Amino acid sequence: CASSPQPRLAAMNTDTQYF. Filled out from reference TRBV19 and TRBJ2-3, the complete variable domain reads DGGITQSPKYLFRKEGQNVTLSCEQNLNHDAMYWYRQDPGQGLRLIYYSQIVNDFQKGDIAEGYSVSREKKESFPLTVTSAQKNPTAFYLCASSPQPRLAAMNTDTQYFGPGTRLTVL.

The chain employs TRBV6-5 and TRBJ1-3; D gene unclear. The CDR3 sequence is 14 residues long. Germline V gene lookup returns CDR1 MNHEY and CDR2 SVGAGI. Trimming pared 6 bases from V and 3 bases from J, leaving 12 bases between. Here the CDR3 reads CASSPGVGGNTIYF. The CDR3 bases are TGTGCCAGCAGCCCGGGTGTTGGTGGAAACACCATATATTTT.

CDR3 bases: TGTGCCACCAGCAGTGGAAGGGTAGGGCAAGAGACCCAGTACTTC. Translating gives CATSSGRVGQETQYF. The rearrangement joins TRBV15 to TRBJ2-5; no clear D. The CDR3 loop spans 15 amino acids. Germline assignment: CDR1 LNHNV and CDR2 YYDKDF (reference sequence). V was clipped by 3 bases and J by 2 bases, with 13 bases between them. The whole variable domain, remainder taken from reference TRBV15 and TRBJ2-5, is DAMVIQNPRYQVTQFGKPVTLSCSQTLNHNVMYWYQQKSSQAPKLLFHYYDKDFNNEADTPDNFQSRRPNTSFCFLDIRSPGLGDTAMYLCATSSGRVGQETQYFGPGTRLLVL.